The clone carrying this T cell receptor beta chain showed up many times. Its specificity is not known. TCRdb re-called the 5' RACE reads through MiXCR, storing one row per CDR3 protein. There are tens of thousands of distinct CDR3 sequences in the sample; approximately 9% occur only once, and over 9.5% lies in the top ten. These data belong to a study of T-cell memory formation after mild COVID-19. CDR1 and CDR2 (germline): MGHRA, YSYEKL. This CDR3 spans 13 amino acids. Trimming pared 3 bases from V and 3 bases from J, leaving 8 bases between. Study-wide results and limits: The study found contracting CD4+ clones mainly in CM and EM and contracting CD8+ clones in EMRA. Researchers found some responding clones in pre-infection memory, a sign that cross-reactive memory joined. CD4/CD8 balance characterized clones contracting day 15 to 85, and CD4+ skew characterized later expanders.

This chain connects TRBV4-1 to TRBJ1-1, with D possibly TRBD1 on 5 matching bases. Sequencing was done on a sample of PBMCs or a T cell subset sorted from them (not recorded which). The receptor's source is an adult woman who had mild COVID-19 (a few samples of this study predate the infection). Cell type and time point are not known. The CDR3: CASSQGLDTEAFF. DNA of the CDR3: TGCGCCAGCAGCCAGGGGCTGGACACTGAAGCTTTCTTT.